A selection of T cell receptor beta chains follows, all from one sample in a study of control samples from healthy donors and cancer patients. Clones were read by immunoSEQ multiplex PCR, and TCRdb kept only the in-frame ones, dropping some. The table shows some 120,000 clones, with about 93% occurring only once. Sequences were obtained from blood. These receptors originate from a man aged 25-40 years in good health. Both conserved end residues are part of each CDR3. The D gene is left open where the match is weak. The size entry is marked missing in some rows and otherwise reads once, few, many or a size class.

DNA: TGTGCCACCAGCAGCTCGGGACAGGGGACTACCTCGTATGGCTACACCTTC; CDR3: CATSSSGQGTTSYGYTF; D: TRBD1; J: TRBJ1-2; size: .; V: TRBV15
DNA: TGTGCCAGCAGCACGTTCACCGGGACAGATAATTCACCCCTCCACTTT; CDR3: CASSTFTGTDNSPLHF; D: TRBD1; J: TRBJ1-6; size: .; V: TRBV5-6
DNA: TGTGCCAGCAGCTCAACCAACCGGGGATCCCCGAAGGATGAGCAGTTCTTC; CDR3: CASSSTNRGSPKDEQFF; D: .; J: TRBJ2-1; size: .; V: TRBV11-2
DNA: TGTGCCAGCAGTGAGGTTAGCGGGGGTCGGGAGTTCTTC; CDR3: CASSEVSGGREFF; D: TRBD2; J: TRBJ2-1; size: .; V: TRBV2
DNA: TGTGCCAGCTCACCGGAGGGCGGAAACTATGGCTACACCTTC; CDR3: CASSPEGGNYGYTF; D: .; J: TRBJ1-2; size: .; V: TRBV18
DNA: TGTGCCAGCAGTTCTGGGAGAGGCACTGAAGCTTTCTTT; CDR3: CASSSGRGTEAFF; D: .; J: TRBJ1-1; size: .; V: TRBV12-3/TRBV12-4
DNA: TGTGCCAGCAGTTTACGGGGGCACATTAGTGGAAACATTCAGTACTTC; CDR3: CASSLRGHISGNIQYF; D: .; J: TRBJ2-4; size: once; V: TRBV27
DNA: TGTGCCAGCAGTCCACCCGGGAGAGGGGTAACCTACGAGCAGTACTTC; CDR3: CASSPPGRGVTYEQYF; D: .; J: TRBJ2-7; size: .; V: TRBV28
DNA: TGTGCCAGCAGCTTAGTAAAGCGGGGGACCGATGAGCAGTTCTTC; CDR3: CASSLVKRGTDEQFF; D: TRBD2; J: TRBJ2-1; size: .; V: TRBV7-9
DNA: TGTGCCAGCAGTTTTAGCGGATCCTACGAGCAGTACTTC; CDR3: CASSFSGSYEQYF; D: .; J: TRBJ2-7; size: .; V: TRBV12-3/TRBV12-4
DNA: TGTGCCAGCAGCCTAAACCGGGACTACCCCTATGGCTACACCTTC; CDR3: CASSLNRDYPYGYTF; D: .; J: TRBJ1-2; size: .; V: TRBV6-5
DNA: TGTGCCAGCAGTTTGAGGGGGGATTTTCAGCCCCAGCATTTT; CDR3: CASSLRGDFQPQHF; D: .; J: TRBJ1-5; size: .; V: TRBV27
DNA: TGTGCCAGCAGCCGAGGGGGCGCGGGAGACAATGAGCAGTTCTTC; CDR3: CASSRGGAGDNEQFF; D: .; J: TRBJ2-1; size: .; V: TRBV7-8
DNA: TGTGCCAGCACCCCGACAGGAGGCAACTATGGCTACACCTTC; CDR3: CASTPTGGNYGYTF; D: .; J: TRBJ1-2; size: .; V: TRBV28
DNA: TGTGCCAGCAGTGAAGAAGGTTCTCGAGAGCAGTACTTC; CDR3: CASSEEGSREQYF; D: .; J: TRBJ2-7; size: .; V: TRBV6-1
DNA: TGCGCCAGCAGCTTGGAAGTCGCTAGCGGGGGCGGGGGAGATACGCAGTATTTT; CDR3: CASSLEVASGGGGDTQYF; D: TRBD2; J: TRBJ2-3; size: .; V: TRBV5-1
DNA: TGTGCCTGGGATACAGGTGCGATGGATGGCTACACCTTC; CDR3: CAWDTGAMDGYTF; D: .; J: TRBJ1-2; size: .; V: TRBV30
DNA: TGTGCCACCAGCAGAGATGGGTCCTCCTGGGGCTACACCTTC; CDR3: CATSRDGSSWGYTF; D: .; J: TRBJ1-2; size: .; V: TRBV15
DNA: TGTGCCAGCAGTCGTGGTAGGGGAAACACCGGGGAGCTGTTTTTT; CDR3: CASSRGRGNTGELFF; D: .; J: TRBJ2-2; size: .; V: TRBV7-2
DNA: TGCGCCAGCAGTCACCTCTGGGGGAACAGGGGAAGAGAGCCCCAGCATTTT; CDR3: CASSHLWGNRGREPQHF; D: TRBD1; J: TRBJ1-5; size: .; V: TRBV23-1
DNA: TGCGCCAGCAGTTCAACAGAGGCAAACATTCAGTACTTC; CDR3: CASSSTEANIQYF; D: .; J: TRBJ2-4; size: .; V: TRBV5-1
DNA: TGTGCCAGCAAAACCCGGGACGTATATGAAGCTTTCTTT; CDR3: CASKTRDVYEAFF; D: .; J: TRBJ1-1; size: .; V: TRBV6-5
DNA: TGTGCCAGCATCAGGGGAGACGTGAACACCGGGGAGCTGTTTTTT; CDR3: CASIRGDVNTGELFF; D: .; J: TRBJ2-2; size: .; V: TRBV6-5
DNA: TGTGCCAGCAGTGAAGGGAGTCAAGAGACCCAGTACTTC; CDR3: CASSEGSQETQYF; D: .; J: TRBJ2-5; size: .; V: TRBV2
DNA: TGCGCCAGCAGCTTGGCCACCCTGAACACTGAAGCTTTCTTT; CDR3: CASSLATLNTEAFF; D: .; J: TRBJ1-1; size: .; V: TRBV5-1
DNA: TGTGCCAGCAGACTTATCGGACGGGATGGCTACACCTTC; CDR3: CASRLIGRDGYTF; D: .; J: TRBJ1-2; size: .; V: TRBV27
DNA: TGTGCCAGCAGCCAAGAGAGGGGAGGAGGATGGGGCAAAAACATTCAGTACTTC; CDR3: CASSQERGGGWGKNIQYF; D: .; J: TRBJ2-4; size: once; V: TRBV14
DNA: TGTGCCAGCAGTTTCTTACAGGGGGCTGAAGCTTTCTTT; CDR3: CASSFLQGAEAFF; D: TRBD1; J: TRBJ1-1; size: .; V: TRBV12-3/TRBV12-4
DNA: TGTGCCAGCAGTGAACTGGGGGATACGCAGTATTTT; CDR3: CASSELGDTQYF; D: .; J: TRBJ2-3; size: .; V: TRBV6-1
DNA: TGTGCCAGTAGTATAAGCGGCCTGAACACTGAAGCTTTCTTT; CDR3: CASSISGLNTEAFF; D: .; J: TRBJ1-1; size: once; V: TRBV19
DNA: TGTGCCATCGGGGCAGGGAGGAGGACTGAAGCTTTCTTT; CDR3: CAIGAGRRTEAFF; D: .; J: TRBJ1-1; size: .; V: TRBV6-5
DNA: TGTGCCAGTAGTAGGTCCAGGGATTATCAGCCCCAGCATTTT; CDR3: CASSRSRDYQPQHF; D: .; J: TRBJ1-5; size: .; V: TRBV19